The rows below give T cell receptor beta chains drawn from one sample of a study of cytomegalovirus exposure and HLA in healthy donors. TCRdb's copy holds only in-frame clones and misses some; the assay was immunoSEQ multiplex PCR. The sample has about 170,000 clones, around four fifths seen once; the top ten hold about 2.9%. The sample was PBMCs. These receptor sequences come from a female donor in good health and CMV-seronegative. Each CDR3 is given with its conserved first and last residue. A D gene is named only where the DNA matches it firmly. The size entry is marked missing in some rows and otherwise reads once, few, many or a size class.

-,TRBV28,TRBJ1-1,-,TGTGCCAGCAGCACCTTATCGGGGACAGAAGCTTTCTTT,CASSTLSGTEAFF
-,TRBV27,TRBJ2-1,TRBD2,TGTGCCAGCAGGAAGAGCGGGAGGGCTTACAATGAGCAGTTCTTC,CASRKSGRAYNEQFF
-,TRBV5-1,TRBJ2-2,-,TGCGCCAGCAGCTTGGCACAGGGAATCACCGGGGAGCTGTTTTTT,CASSLAQGITGELFF
-,TRBV7-9,TRBJ1-2,-,TGTGCCAGCAGCTCTCCAGGAAACAGGGACCTATATGGCTACACCTTC,CASSSPGNRDLYGYTF
-,TRBV19,TRBJ1-1,-,TGTGCCAGTACCCGGTCGGGGTGGAACACTGAAGCTTTCTTT,CASTRSGWNTEAFF
once,TRBV27,TRBJ2-1,TRBD2,TGTGCCAGCAGTTCCAATATTGGACTAGCGGGAGGGTATGAGCAGTTCTTC,CASSSNIGLAGGYEQFF
-,TRBV6-6,TRBJ2-7,-,TGTGCCAGCAGCTACAGTCCAGGGGCCTCCTACGAGCAGTACTTC,CASSYSPGASYEQYF
-,TRBV5-8,TRBJ2-1,TRBD2,TGTGCCAGCAGCGCAGGACTAGCGGGGCTCTACAATGAGCAGTTCTTC,CASSAGLAGLYNEQFF
-,TRBV7-6,TRBJ1-5,-,TGTGCCAGCAGCTTAGCGTGGGGCGGCAATCAGCCCCAGCATTTT,CASSLAWGGNQPQHF
-,TRBV13,TRBJ2-1,TRBD2,TGTGCCAGCAGCCCCGGGACTAGCGGGAGGGCCGGAAATGAGCAGTTCTTC,CASSPGTSGRAGNEQFF
once,TRBV14,TRBJ2-1,-,TGTGCCAGCAGCCAAGATCTCCGGAGTGAGCAGTTCTTC,CASSQDLRSEQFF
few,TRBV4-1,TRBJ2-7,TRBD2,TGCGCCAGCAGCCGAGACCGGACTAGCGCCGAGCAGTACTTC,CASSRDRTSAEQYF
-,TRBV5-4,TRBJ1-1,-,TGTGCCAGCAGTCTTTACAGGGCCGAAGCTTTCTTT,CASSLYRAEAFF
once,TRBV6-5,TRBJ1-1,TRBD1,TGTGCCAGCAGTTACGACAGGGTGGGGACTGAAGCTTTCTTT,CASSYDRVGTEAFF
-,TRBV25-1,TRBJ2-3,-,TGTGCCAGCAGTGACGCTCTAAAAGGGGGCACAGATACGCAGTATTTT,CASSDALKGGTDTQYF
-,TRBV27,TRBJ2-1,TRBD2,TGTGCCAGCAGCGAGACTAGCGGGGGTTACAATGAGCAGTTCTTC,CASSETSGGYNEQFF
-,TRBV19,TRBJ2-2,TRBD1,TGTGCCATACAGACAGGGGGCACCGGGGAGCTGTTTTTT,CAIQTGGTGELFF
-,TRBV5-1,TRBJ2-3,-,TGCGCCAGCAGCCCGATGGCGAGGGATACGCAGTATTTT,CASSPMARDTQYF
-,TRBV7-6,TRBJ2-5,-,TGTGCCAGCAGCTTGGCAACAGGGAACCAAGAGACCCAGTACTTC,CASSLATGNQETQYF
-,TRBV5-1,TRBJ1-4,TRBD1,TGCGCCAGCAGCTTGGAGACAGGGCGTAATGAAAAACTGTTTTTT,CASSLETGRNEKLFF
-,TRBV5-1,TRBJ2-5,TRBD2,TGCGCCAGCAGCTTGGAGCTAGCGGGTCAAGAGACCCAGTACTTC,CASSLELAGQETQYF
-,TRBV9,TRBJ2-5,TRBD2,TGTGCCAGCAGCGTGGGGGGGGTCGGGCAAGAGACCCAGTACTTC,CASSVGGVGQETQYF
-,TRBV14,TRBJ2-2,TRBD2,TGTGCCAGCAGCCTCGCGGGACTAGCGGGAGTTTATCCCGGGGAGCTGTTTTTT,CASSLAGLAGVYPGELFF
few,TRBV19,TRBJ2-7,TRBD2,TGTGCCAGTAGTGACCCTAGCGGGAACCGCTACGAGCAGTACTTC,CASSDPSGNRYEQYF
few,TRBV29-1,TRBJ2-7,TRBD2,TGCAGCGTTGAAGGAGGCGGACTAGCACACCCCTACGAGCAGTACTTC,CSVEGGGLAHPYEQYF
once,TRBV10-1,TRBJ2-7,TRBD2,TGCGCCAGCAGTTACACTAGCGGGAGTAAGATTAACGAGCAGTACTTC,CASSYTSGSKINEQYF
-,TRBV11-2,TRBJ1-2,-,TGTGCCAGCAGCTTAGGCCCCGGACAGCGGTATGGCTACACCTTC,CASSLGPGQRYGYTF
-,TRBV6-5,TRBJ2-7,TRBD2,TGTGCCAGCAGCAGCGGGGGATCTTCCTACGAGCAGTACTTC,CASSSGGSSYEQYF
once,TRBV6-4,TRBJ2-5,-,TGTGCCAGCAGTGACTCGGGGGGGACCCAGTACTTC,CASSDSGGTQYF
once,TRBV4-1,TRBJ2-3,TRBD1,TGCGCCAGCAGCCAAGAGGCCGGGACAGGGCAGAAGTTAGGCACAGATACGCAGTATTTT,CASSQEAGTGQKLGTDTQYF
-,TRBV6-5,TRBJ1-1,-,TGTGCCAGCAGTAAGACAATTATGAACACTGAAGCTTTCTTT,CASSKTIMNTEAFF
once,TRBV5-1,TRBJ2-5,-,TGCGCCAGCAGTCAAAGGACAGACCAAGAGACCCAGTACTTC,CASSQRTDQETQYF
-,TRBV7-3,TRBJ1-2,-,TGTGCCAGCAGCTTAACGGGACCGGGGGACTATGGCTACACCTTC,CASSLTGPGDYGYTF
-,TRBV5-1,TRBJ2-3,TRBD2,TGCGCCAGCAGCTTGGCCGGGGACTATTGGGCAGATACGCAGTATTTT,CASSLAGDYWADTQYF
-,TRBV4-1,TRBJ2-7,-,TGCGCCAGCAGCCAAGAACCCACAGGGACAATGGTGTACTTC,CASSQEPTGTMVYF
-,TRBV7-9,TRBJ1-1,-,TGTGCCAGCAGCTCCCTAGAGGGGGTGGGCACTGAAGCTTTCTTT,CASSSLEGVGTEAFF
-,TRBV7-3,TRBJ1-1,-,TGTGCCAGCAGCTGGGACACAAACACTGAAGCTTTCTTT,CASSWDTNTEAFF
once,TRBV15,TRBJ1-4,-,TGTGCCACCAGCAGAGATCTCTGGGGCGCGGAAAAACTGTTTTTT,CATSRDLWGAEKLFF
-,TRBV7-3,TRBJ2-7,-,TGTGCCAGCAGTTCCCCGGGGTCCTACGAGCAGTACTTC,CASSSPGSYEQYF
-,TRBV5-1,TRBJ2-3,TRBD1,TGCGCCAGCAGCAGGGGGGGACAGGGGGCGACAGATACGCAGTATTTT,CASSRGGQGATDTQYF
once,TRBV6-5,TRBJ2-7,-,TGTGCCAGCAGTTACGGATGGAGCTCCTACGAGCAGTACTTC,CASSYGWSSYEQYF
-,TRBV6-6,TRBJ1-5,-,TGTGCCAGCAGTTACTCCCGGTACAATCAGCCCCAGCATTTT,CASSYSRYNQPQHF
-,TRBV4-1,TRBJ2-1,-,TGCGCCAGCAGCCAACCGGACTTAACCCGACGCGGGGAGCAGTTCTTC,CASSQPDLTRRGEQFF
-,TRBV28,TRBJ1-2,TRBD1,TGTGCCAGCAGGACAGGGGGCGAGGACTATGGCTACACCTTC,CASRTGGEDYGYTF
-,TRBV19,TRBJ2-7,TRBD1,TGTGCCAGTAGTTGGGACAGGGGTTCCTACGAGCAGTACTTC,CASSWDRGSYEQYF
-,TRBV11-3,TRBJ1-1,-,TGTGCCAGCAGCTTAGACGATCGGAGGGCTTTCTTT,CASSLDDRRAFF
-,TRBV5-3,TRBJ2-1,-,TGTGCCAGAAGCCGGCGGAACGCCTACAATGAGCAGTTCTTC,CARSRRNAYNEQFF
-,TRBV5-8,TRBJ2-1,TRBD2,TGTGCCAGTAGCTTGGGGACTAGCGGGGCGTACAATGAGCAGTTCTTC,CASSLGTSGAYNEQFF
-,TRBV11-1,TRBJ2-1,TRBD2,TGTGCCAGCAGCTTAGGTCCTAGCGGGAGTGCCTACAATGAGCAGTTCTTC,CASSLGPSGSAYNEQFF
-,TRBV10-1,TRBJ1-4,-,TGCGCCAGCAGTGTGAGACAGGATAATGAAAAACTGTTTTTT,CASSVRQDNEKLFF
few,TRBV5-1,TRBJ2-7,TRBD2,TGCGCCAGCAGCTTGGCGGGACTAGTGTCCCACGAGCAGTACTTC,CASSLAGLVSHEQYF
-,TRBV5-1,TRBJ2-3,TRBD2,TGCGCCAGCAGCTTGACTAGCGTTAGCACAGATACGCAGTATTTT,CASSLTSVSTDTQYF
-,TRBV9,TRBJ2-5,TRBD2,TGTGCCAGCAGTGCAAAACCGGGACTAGCGGGAGCGGGTGAGACCCAGTACTTC,CASSAKPGLAGAGETQYF
-,TRBV6-6,TRBJ1-3,-,TGTGCCAGCAGCCAATTTTCTGGAAACACCATATATTTT,CASSQFSGNTIYF